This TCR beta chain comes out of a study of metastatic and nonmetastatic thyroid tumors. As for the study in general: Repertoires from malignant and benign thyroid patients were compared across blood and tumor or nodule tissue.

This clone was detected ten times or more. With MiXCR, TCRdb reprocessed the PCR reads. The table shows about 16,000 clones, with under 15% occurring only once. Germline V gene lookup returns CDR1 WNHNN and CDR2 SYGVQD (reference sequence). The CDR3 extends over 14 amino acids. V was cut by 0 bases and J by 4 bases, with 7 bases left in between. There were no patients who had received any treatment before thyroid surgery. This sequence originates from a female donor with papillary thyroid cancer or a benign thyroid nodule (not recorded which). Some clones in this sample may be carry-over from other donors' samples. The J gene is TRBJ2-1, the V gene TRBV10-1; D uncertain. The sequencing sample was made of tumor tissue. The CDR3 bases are TGCGCCAGCAGTGAGTCGAATACTTACAATGAGCAGTTCTTC. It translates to CASSESNTYNEQFF.